Listed below are T cell receptor beta chains from one sample, sequenced in a study of T cells after yellow fever vaccination. TCRdb itself ran the 5' RACE reads through MiXCR, one entry per CDR3 protein. The data hold 300,000 to 350,000 distinct CDR3 sequences, with around 3.9% observed a single time. Specimen: PBMCs, collected 5 days after the yellow fever booster vaccination. These receptors all stem from a man aged 18 to 30 who received the YFV17D yellow fever vaccine. Each CDR3 is given with its conserved first and last residue. The D gene is left open where the match is weak. Size is stated for part of the rows, as once, few or many counts, or as a class when the clone is expanded.

>14|many|TRBJ2-3|TRBD2|TRBV4-1
TGCGCCAGCAGCCCAGGACTAGCCCCAGATACGCAGTATTTT
CASSPGLAPDTQYF
>13|NA|TRBJ1-2|NA|TRBV20-1
TGCAGTGCATATGGACATACCAACTATGGCTACACCTTC
CSAYGHTNYGYTF
>13|few|TRBJ1-2|NA|TRBV10-3
TGTGCCATCAGCCCGGGACATAAATATGGCTACACCTTC
CAISPGHKYGYTF
>13|few|TRBJ1-1|TRBD1|TRBV5-4
TGTGCCAGCCGACAGGGAGGGACCACTGAAGCTTTCTTT
CASRQGGTTEAFF
>15|NA|TRBJ1-4|TRBD1|TRBV4-1
TGCGCCAGCAGCCACGACAGGGCAGTTTATGAAAAACTGTTTTTT
CASSHDRAVYEKLFF
>17|NA|TRBJ2-1|NA|TRBV6-6
TGTGCCAGCAGTTACTCGAGTCGGACGGGGACATACAATGAGCAGTTCTTC
CASSYSSRTGTYNEQFF
>12|NA|TRBJ2-3|NA|TRBV5-6
TGTGCCAGCAGCTTCCCGGAAGATACGCAGTATTTT
CASSFPEDTQYF
>15|NA|TRBJ1-4|NA|TRBV3-1
TGTGCCAGCAGCCGATTGAAGGGGACTAATGAAAAACTGTTTTTT
CASSRLKGTNEKLFF
>15|many|TRBJ2-5|TRBD2|TRBV20-1
TGCAGTGCTAGAGTGACTAGCGGGTCCCAAGAGACCCAGTACTTC
CSARVTSGSQETQYF
>17|few|TRBJ1-1|NA|TRBV5-1
TGCGCCAGCAGCTTCAAAAGCGTGGGGACCCTGAACACTGAAGCTTTCTTT
CASSFKSVGTLNTEAFF
>19|many|TRBJ2-3|TRBD2|TRBV15
TGTGCCACCAGCAGACATCTAGCGGGGGCCCTGTCTAGCACAGATACGCAGTATTTT
CATSRHLAGALSSTDTQYF
>16|NA|TRBJ2-2|TRBD1|TRBV6-2/TRBV6-3
TGTGCCAGCAGTTATGAAGTGACAGGGGGCAGCGGGGAGCTGTTTTTT
CASSYEVTGGSGELFF
>14|few|TRBJ1-2|TRBD1|TRBV11-2
TGTGCCAGCAGCTTAGGACAGGGTAGAGGGGGCTACACCTTC
CASSLGQGRGGYTF
>14|NA|TRBJ2-7|TRBD2|TRBV5-4
TGTGCCAGCAGAACTAGCGGGGATCCTTCCGAGCAGTACTTC
CASRTSGDPSEQYF
>13|many|TRBJ2-3|NA|TRBV7-9
TGTGCCAGCACCCCGGAGGGCACAGATACGCAGTATTTT
CASTPEGTDTQYF
>14|NA|TRBJ1-1|NA|TRBV6-5
TGTGCCAGCGGGGGGAGGGGAGCGGACACTGAAGCTTTCTTT
CASGGRGADTEAFF
>16|NA|TRBJ2-3|NA|TRBV4-3
TGCGCCAGCAGCCAACTGGGGGGTCCAAGCACAGATACGCAGTATTTT
CASSQLGGPSTDTQYF
>14|many|TRBJ1-1|NA|TRBV20-1
TGCAGTGCTAGAGATCGCAGGGCGAACACTGAAGCTTTCTTT
CSARDRRANTEAFF
>15|NA|TRBJ2-2|NA|TRBV24-1
TGTGCCACCAGTGATGGGCGGAGGGCTACCGGGGAGCTGTTTTTT
CATSDGRRATGELFF
>15|many|TRBJ1-2|NA|TRBV5-5
TGTGCCAGCAGCCCCGGGGACCCAAGCCCCTATGGCTACACCTTC
CASSPGDPSPYGYTF
>14|many|TRBJ1-1|NA|TRBV3-1
TGTGCCAGCAGCCAAGATAAAATGAACACTGAAGCTTTCTTT
CASSQDKMNTEAFF
>14|many|TRBJ2-4|NA|TRBV12-3/TRBV12-4
TGTGCCAGCAGGGGTGGACTAGCCAAAAACATTCAGTACTTC
CASRGGLAKNIQYF
>15|NA|TRBJ2-6|TRBD1|TRBV4-1
TGCGCCAGCAGCCCGACAGGGTCGCGGGCCAACGTCCTGACTTTC
CASSPTGSRANVLTF
>13|many|TRBJ2-7|TRBD1|TRBV15
TGTGCCACCAGCCCTCGACAGGGCTACGAGCAGTACTTC
CATSPRQGYEQYF
>15|few|TRBJ2-2|NA|TRBV7-2
TGTGCCAGCAGCTTAGGACGGGTGGGGCCCGGGGAGCTGTTTTTT
CASSLGRVGPGELFF
>15|few|TRBJ2-3|TRBD2|TRBV7-2
TGTGCCTCCGGTAGGCTAGCGGGTAGCACAGATACGCAGTATTTT
CASGRLAGSTDTQYF
>14|NA|TRBJ2-5|NA|TRBV12-3/TRBV12-4
TGTGCCAGCAGTTTTGGTTTGCCCCCGGAGACCCAGTACTTC
CASSFGLPPETQYF
>13|many|TRBJ1-2|NA|TRBV6-5
TGTGCCAGCAGTTTGGCAGGACCGGGTGGCTACACCTTC
CASSLAGPGGYTF
>12|NA|TRBJ1-2|TRBD1|TRBV25-1
TGTGCCAGCAGTCAGGGGGGGCATGGCTACACCTTC
CASSQGGHGYTF
>16|many|TRBJ2-2|NA|TRBV5-5
TGTGCCAGCAGCCCACCGGGCCTTTCCGGCACCGGGGAGCTGTTTTTT
CASSPPGLSGTGELFF
>13|many|TRBJ2-3|NA|TRBV12-3/TRBV12-4
TGTGCCAGCGCTAACCCTAGCACAGATACGCAGTATTTT
CASANPSTDTQYF
>13|few|TRBJ1-2|NA|TRBV25-1
TGTGCCAGCTCCCCCCCATGGAACTATGGCTACACCTTC
CASSPPWNYGYTF
>13|many|TRBJ1-2|NA|TRBV4-3
TGCGCCAGCAGCCAAGATCAGGCGGGGGGCTACACCTTC
CASSQDQAGGYTF
>15|many|TRBJ2-7|NA|TRBV21-1
TGTGCCAGCAGCAGGGACCGGGACAGGGCGTACGAGCAGTACTTC
CASSRDRDRAYEQYF
>15|NA|TRBJ2-1|NA|TRBV5-4
TGTGCCAGCAGCTTGGAGGTGGGCAGGGGCAATGAGCAGTTCTTC
CASSLEVGRGNEQFF
>12|few|TRBJ1-1|NA|TRBV28
TGTGCCAGCAGTTCCCCCCGTGCCGGGGCTTTCTTT
CASSSPRAGAFF
>14|few|TRBJ1-2|NA|TRBV7-9
TGTGCCAGCAGCCCACCCGACGGGCCCTATGGCTACACCTTC
CASSPPDGPYGYTF
>15|NA|TRBJ2-5|NA|TRBV7-7
TGTGCTAGCAGTCGAGGTCCGGCTCGCCCGGGGACCCAGTACTTC
CASSRGPARPGTQYF
>14|many|TRBJ1-2|TRBD1|TRBV6-2/TRBV6-3
TGTGCCAGCAGTTCCCCGGGACAGGGGTATGGCTACACCTTC
CASSSPGQGYGYTF
>14|NA|TRBJ2-7|NA|TRBV5-1
TGCGCCAGCAGCTTAACGACAGGAAGCTACGAGCAGTACTTC
CASSLTTGSYEQYF
>15|NA|TRBJ1-3|TRBD1|TRBV7-9
TGTGCCAGCAGCCGGACAGGGCAGACTGGAAACACCATATATTTT
CASSRTGQTGNTIYF
>14|few|TRBJ2-7|TRBD1|TRBV25-1
TGTGCCAGCAGTGACCCGGGACAGCTCTACGAGCAGTACTTC
CASSDPGQLYEQYF
>10|few|TRBJ1-2|NA|TRBV7-9
TGTGCCAGCACCCAGAATGGCTACACCTTC
CASTQNGYTF
>14|NA|TRBJ2-1|NA|TRBV6-2/TRBV6-3
TGTGCCAGCTCCCTTTCCCTCTCCTACAATGAGCAGTTCTTC
CASSLSLSYNEQFF
>13|many|TRBJ1-6|NA|TRBV29-1
TGCAGCGTTGAATTGGACAGTAATTCACCCCTCCACTTT
CSVELDSNSPLHF
>14|few|TRBJ1-5|NA|TRBV28
TGTGCCAGCTCGGGCGCAAATAGCAATCAGCCCCAGCATTTT
CASSGANSNQPQHF
>12|many|TRBJ2-1|NA|TRBV14
TGTGCCAGCAGCCAAGATGTCGAGGAGCAGTTCTTC
CASSQDVEEQFF
>14|many|TRBJ1-1|NA|TRBV6-6
TGTGCCAGCAGTTACTCGACAGCGAACACTGAAGCTTTCTTT
CASSYSTANTEAFF
>15|many|TRBJ2-5|TRBD1|TRBV10-3
TGTGCCATCAAACAAACCGGGACAGGGGCTGAGACCCAGTACTTC
CAIKQTGTGAETQYF
>15|many|TRBJ2-7|TRBD1|TRBV9
TGTGCCAGCAGCGCTTCGACAGGGGCGATGTACGAGCAGTACTTC
CASSASTGAMYEQYF
>16|NA|TRBJ2-2|NA|TRBV5-1
TGCGCCAGCAGCTTGGAGATGGTTCTTGGCACCGGGGAGCTGTTTTTT
CASSLEMVLGTGELFF
>13|few|TRBJ2-3|NA|TRBV2
TGTGCCAGCCCCCAGGGGGGGCGAGATACGCAGTATTTT
CASPQGGRDTQYF
>16|NA|TRBJ2-1|TRBD2|TRBV11-1
TGTGCCAGCAGCTTACAGCGGGGGGGCCCCTACAATGAGCAGTTCTTC
CASSLQRGGPYNEQFF
>13|NA|TRBJ2-5|NA|TRBV28
TGTGCCAGCAGTTATACAGGGAGAGAGACCCAGTACTTC
CASSYTGRETQYF
>13|many|TRBJ2-1|NA|TRBV11-2
TGTGCCAGCAGCTTAGATCGGGCTAGTTTGGAGTTCTTC
CASSLDRASLEFF